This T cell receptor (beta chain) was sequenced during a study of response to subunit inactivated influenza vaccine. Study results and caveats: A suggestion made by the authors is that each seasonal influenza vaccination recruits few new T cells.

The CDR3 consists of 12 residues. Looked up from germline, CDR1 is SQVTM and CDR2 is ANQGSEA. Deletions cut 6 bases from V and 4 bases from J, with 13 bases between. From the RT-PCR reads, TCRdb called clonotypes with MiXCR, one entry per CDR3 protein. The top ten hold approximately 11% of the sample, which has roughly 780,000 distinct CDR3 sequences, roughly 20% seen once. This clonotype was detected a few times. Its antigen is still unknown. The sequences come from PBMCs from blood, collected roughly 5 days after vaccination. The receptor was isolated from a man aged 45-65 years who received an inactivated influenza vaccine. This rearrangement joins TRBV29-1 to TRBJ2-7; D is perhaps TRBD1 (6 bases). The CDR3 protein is CSVRPTGYEQYF. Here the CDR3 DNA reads TGCAGCGTCCGCCCGACAGGTTACGAGCAGTACTTC.